Described below is a single TCR beta chain sequence and its context. These data belong to a study of blood T cell repertoires in COVID-19. Sequencing used immunoSEQ multiplex PCR; TCRdb keeps in-frame clones, though not all of them. The data show some 95,000 clones, roughly 90% seen once. The source material was peripheral blood. The clonotype originates from a man aged 80 or over with active or convalescent COVID-19.

The CDR3 sequence: CSVIRGNTEAFF. In nucleotides, the CDR3 is TGCAGCGTTATCAGGGGGAACACTGAAGCTTTCTTT. The chain carries TRBV29-1 and TRBJ1-1; weak D call: TRBD1 (6 bases). This CDR3 is 12 amino acids long. Germline CDR1 is SQVTM and CDR2 is ANQGSEA. V was clipped by 5 bases and J by 1 base, with 8 bases between them.